Listed below are T cell receptor beta chains from one sample, sequenced in a study of CD8 T cells in ankylosing spondylitis. TCRdb ran MiXCR on the 5' RACE reads and lists one entry per CDR3 protein. The sample records 250,000 to 350,000 distinct CDR3 sequences, 20% being singletons. Sequenced sample: blood, either unsorted or a sorted T cell fraction (not recorded which). Receptors were obtained from a male donor with ankylosing spondylitis or in good health (not recorded which). The CDR3 runs from the conserved cysteine through the conserved F or W. D genes are given only for firm matches. Not every row has a clone size; where given, it reads once, few, many or a size class.

v_call,d_call,j_call,clone_size,cdr3_nt,cdr3_aa
TRBV14,.,TRBJ1-5,few,TGTGCCAGCAGCCAAGGGGGACAGCCCCAGCATTTT,CASSQGGQPQHF
TRBV9,.,TRBJ2-2,.,TGTGCCAGCAGCGCCCAAACCGGGACACACCTCGGGGAGCTGTTTTTT,CASSAQTGTHLGELFF
TRBV4-2,.,TRBJ2-5,once,TGTGCCAGCAGCCCCCTCGGGTCTCAAGAGACCCAGTACTTC,CASSPLGSQETQYF
TRBV20-1,.,TRBJ1-6,.,TGCAGTTCTGCAGAGGGACTTAGTAATTCACCCCTCCACTTT,CSSAEGLSNSPLHF
TRBV9,TRBD2,TRBJ2-4,few,TGTGCCAGCAGCGGCACCGGGACTAGTGAAAACATTCAGTACTTC,CASSGTGTSENIQYF
TRBV28,TRBD1,TRBJ2-3,few,TGTGCCAGCAGTAACCCGGACAGGGAGGATACGCAGTATTTT,CASSNPDREDTQYF
TRBV12-3/TRBV12-4,TRBD2,TRBJ2-5,few,TGTGCCAGCAGTTTAGCGCTAGCGGGAGGGTTAGCGGAGACCCAGTACTTC,CASSLALAGGLAETQYF
TRBV27,TRBD1,TRBJ1-6,few,TGTGCCAGCAGTCCCCGGACAGGGTCCGCACCCCTCCACTTT,CASSPRTGSAPLHF
TRBV28,.,TRBJ1-2,few,TGTGCCAGTCGTATTGGGATCTCAAGGAACTATGGCTACACCTTC,CASRIGISRNYGYTF
TRBV3-1,.,TRBJ2-2,.,TGTGCCAGCAGCCAAGGCGCCATTACCGGGGAGCTGTTTTTT,CASSQGAITGELFF
TRBV12-3/TRBV12-4,TRBD1,TRBJ1-1,few,TGTGCCAGCAGTTTACGGACAGGGGATGGGGTAGCTTTCTTT,CASSLRTGDGVAFF
TRBV24-1,.,TRBJ1-2,.,TGTGCCACCAGTGATACAGGCTCCGGTAACTATGGCTACACCTTC,CATSDTGSGNYGYTF
TRBV5-1,TRBD2,TRBJ2-3,.,TGCGCCAGCAGCCTAGCGGGGGGCCAAGATACGCAGTATTTT,CASSLAGGQDTQYF
TRBV5-1,TRBD1,TRBJ2-6,few,TGCGCCAGCAGCGGGACAGGGCGTGGGGCCAACGTCCTGACTTTC,CASSGTGRGANVLTF
TRBV12-3/TRBV12-4,.,TRBJ2-5,few,TGTGCCAGCAGTCGCGGACAGCAAGAGACCCAGTACTTC,CASSRGQQETQYF
TRBV10-3,.,TRBJ2-2,few,TGTGCCATCAGTGCTACGAATATGGCGGCGAACACCGGGGAGCTGTTTTTT,CAISATNMAANTGELFF
TRBV7-2,.,TRBJ2-1,.,TGTGCCAGCAGCTTAGCGCCCAGGCGGGTCGGGCATGAGCAGTTCTTC,CASSLAPRRVGHEQFF
TRBV9,TRBD2,TRBJ2-3,many,TGTGCCAGCAGCGTAGATGAGCGGGGGGGCTGGGCAGATACGCAGTATTTT,CASSVDERGGWADTQYF
TRBV4-2,.,TRBJ2-5,many,TGTGCCAGCAGCCGACAGTGGAGTACTCAAGAGACCCAGTACTTC,CASSRQWSTQETQYF
TRBV6-1,TRBD1,TRBJ1-3,few,TGTGCCAGCAGTCCCCAGGGGGCCATCTCTGGAAACACCATATATTTT,CASSPQGAISGNTIYF
TRBV6-5,TRBD1,TRBJ1-5,few,TGTGCCAGCAGTTCAATAGGGGGCCGTCAGCCCCAGCATTTT,CASSSIGGRQPQHF
TRBV20-1,.,TRBJ1-1,.,TGCAGTGCTAGCAAAAACAGGGATCGGGCTTTCTTT,CSASKNRDRAFF
TRBV12-3/TRBV12-4,.,TRBJ2-1,.,TGTGCCAGCAGTACCACTAGAAGAGGCGGAAATGAGCAGTTCTTC,CASSTTRRGGNEQFF
TRBV9,.,TRBJ1-4,.,TGTGCCAGCAGCCCCGAGGGGGAGACTAATGAAAAACTGTTTTTT,CASSPEGETNEKLFF
TRBV11-2,TRBD1,TRBJ2-3,.,TGTGCCAGCAGCTCCCCTGGGGACAGGGCGACAGATACGCAGTATTTT,CASSSPGDRATDTQYF
TRBV5-1,TRBD1,TRBJ2-1,few,TGCGCCAGCACCAGGGACAGGCCCAACAATGAGCAGTTCTTC,CASTRDRPNNEQFF
TRBV20-1,.,TRBJ1-4,.,TGCAGTGCTAGAGTCCCAGGGGTAACGGTGGAAAAACTGTTTTTT,CSARVPGVTVEKLFF
TRBV5-4,.,TRBJ1-2,once,TGTGCCAGCAGCTTGGAGATTTCAGGGATCTATGGCTACACCTTC,CASSLEISGIYGYTF
TRBV12-3/TRBV12-4,.,TRBJ1-1,few,TGTGCCAGCAGTTTCGGGGAGGGGGTTACTGAAGCTTTCTTT,CASSFGEGVTEAFF
TRBV28,.,TRBJ2-5,.,TGTGCCAGCAGGGGAGGTGGGACTCAAGAGACCCAGTACTTC,CASRGGGTQETQYF
TRBV5-1,TRBD1,TRBJ2-4,many,TGCGCCAGCAGCTTGAACAGGGGGAACATTCAGTACTTC,CASSLNRGNIQYF
TRBV7-6,.,TRBJ1-4,few,TGTGCCAGCAGCTTAGAGGGGTCCGGTGAAAAACTGTTTTTT,CASSLEGSGEKLFF
TRBV3-1,.,TRBJ1-4,.,TGTGCCAGCAGCTACGGGACGCCGGTTAATGAAAAACTGTTTTTT,CASSYGTPVNEKLFF
TRBV9,.,TRBJ2-2,few,TGTGCCAGCAGCGTAGTGCAGGGGGGAACCACCGGGGAGCTGTTTTTT,CASSVVQGGTTGELFF
TRBV25-1,.,TRBJ2-1,many,TGTGCCAGCAGTGGACTAGTTAGCTACAATGAGCAGTTCTTC,CASSGLVSYNEQFF
TRBV11-2,.,TRBJ1-1,few,TGTGCCAGCAGCTCGGGGGTCGGGAGGGGCACTGAAGCTTTCTTT,CASSSGVGRGTEAFF
TRBV20-1,.,TRBJ1-2,many,TGCAGTGCTAGAGTCACAGGTGGCTATGGCTACACCTTC,CSARVTGGYGYTF
TRBV28,.,TRBJ2-5,many,TGTGCCAGCAGTTTGCACGCCCAAGAGACCCAGTACTTC,CASSLHAQETQYF
TRBV5-6,TRBD1,TRBJ2-1,.,TGTGCCAGCAGCACCGACAGGGGCCTCTACAATGAGCAGTTCTTC,CASSTDRGLYNEQFF
TRBV7-3,TRBD2,TRBJ2-3,.,TGTGCCAGCAGCTCAGCACTAGCGGGGGGCCCCTCAGATACGCAGTATTTT,CASSSALAGGPSDTQYF
TRBV5-1,TRBD1,TRBJ2-1,.,TGCGCCAGCAGTCTGGCGGGACAGGGGGGACCGGGACTAACCTACAATGAGCAGTTCTTC,CASSLAGQGGPGLTYNEQFF
TRBV4-2,TRBD1,TRBJ1-2,.,TGTGCCAGCAGCCCACAGGGGGCGGAAGGCTACACCTTC,CASSPQGAEGYTF
TRBV12-3/TRBV12-4,TRBD1,TRBJ2-2,.,TGTGCCAGCAGTCGACCCAGGGGGCTCGGTGTCACCGGGGAGCTGTTTTTT,CASSRPRGLGVTGELFF
TRBV11-2,.,TRBJ2-3,.,TGTGCCAGCAGCTTATCGGCGGGGTTCACAGATACGCAGTATTTT,CASSLSAGFTDTQYF
TRBV18,TRBD1,TRBJ2-2,.,TGTGCCAGCTCACCACCGAATCCGGGACAGGGGTACACCGGGGAGCTGTTTTTT,CASSPPNPGQGYTGELFF
TRBV29-1,TRBD1,TRBJ1-2,.,TGCAGCGTTGAAGATCTTAACGGACAGGGGGGTGGCTACACCTTC,CSVEDLNGQGGGYTF
TRBV12-3/TRBV12-4,.,TRBJ2-3,few,TGTGCCAGCAGTTCTGACTCGGAGACGCAGTATTTT,CASSSDSETQYF
TRBV29-1,.,TRBJ2-5,few,TGCAGCGTTGAAGATGGCCAGGAGGCCCAGTACTTC,CSVEDGQEAQYF
TRBV20-1,.,TRBJ2-5,many,TGCAGTGCCGGTGGCACCCAAGAGACCCAGTACTTC,CSAGGTQETQYF
TRBV7-8,.,TRBJ2-6,.,TGTGCCAGCAGCTTAGAAGTAGTTTTCTCTGGGGCCAACGTCCTGACTTTC,CASSLEVVFSGANVLTF
TRBV4-1,TRBD1,TRBJ1-2,.,TGCGCCAGCAGCTCTCCCGGGACAGGTCTCCCTGGTAACTATGGCTACACCTTC,CASSSPGTGLPGNYGYTF
TRBV12-3/TRBV12-4,TRBD1,TRBJ1-1,.,TGTGCCAGCAGAACCGGACAGGGTGGAATGGAAGCTTTCTTT,CASRTGQGGMEAFF
TRBV18,TRBD1,TRBJ2-1,few,TGTGCCAGCTCTATGGACAGGGGGAATGAGCAGTTCTTC,CASSMDRGNEQFF
TRBV20-1,.,TRBJ1-4,.,TGCAGTGCTAGTGCGGGAGGCCCACATGAAAAACTGTTTTTT,CSASAGGPHEKLFF
TRBV20-1,TRBD2,TRBJ2-1,many,TGCAGTGCTCAGACTAGCGGGAGTTTTGAGCAGTTCTTC,CSAQTSGSFEQFF